The 15 T cell receptor beta chains in this list originate from one sample, sequenced in a study of long-term antiretroviral therapy in people with HIV. Researchers report immunoSEQ v3.0 was run at survey level. The data were produced by immunoSEQ multiplex PCR, yet TCRdb's version contains in-frame clones alone and is incomplete. The table lists 15,000 to 20,000 clones, over 80% of them singletons, with 3.5% to 4.5% in the top ten. The specimen comprised unsorted PBMCs, sampled 2.1 years after starting antiretroviral therapy. Receptor source: a man aged 18 to 35 with HIV.

V usage is TRBV5-5 and J usage is TRBJ1-3; D is unclear. The CDR3 has 16 residues. The V and J ends lost 2 bases and 4 bases respectively, with 16 bases between them. From germline, CDR1 is SGHKS and CDR2 YYEKEE (reference sequence). CDR3 nucleotide sequence: TGTGCCAGCAGCTTAGGGTTAGAGAAGGGCGGAAACACCATATATTTT. Translating it yields CASSLGLEKGGNTIYF.

The sample holds a few counts of this clone. The V gene is TRBV4-3, the J gene TRBJ2-7; TRBD2 is a possible D gene (6 bases). Germline loops: CDR1 LGHNA, CDR2 YSLEER. The CDR3 covers 15 residues. Trimming took 0 bases from V and 5 from J, leaving 14 bases between them. CDR3 in amino acids: CASSQDRLVRDEQYF. CDR3 DNA: TGCGCCAGCAGCCAAGACAGACTAGTTAGAGACGAGCAGTACTTC.

This chain links TRBV15 with TRBJ2-7, with no clear D. Trimming pared 1 base from V and 5 bases from J, leaving 15 bases between. The CDR3 sequence is 15 residues long. Germline-derived CDR1 and CDR2 are LNHNV and YYDKDF (reference sequence). Written as DNA, the CDR3 is TGTGCCACCAGCAGAGTCTCCGAGTATCAGAACGAGCAGTACTTC. This encodes CATSRVSEYQNEQYF. The full variable domain, its missing parts supplied by reference TRBV15 and TRBJ2-7, is DAMVIQNPRYQVTQFGKPVTLSCSQTLNHNVMYWYQQKSSQAPKLLFHYYDKDFNNEADTPDNFQSRRPNTSFCFLDIRSPGLGDTAMYLCATSRVSEYQNEQYFGPGTRLTVT.

The chain couples TRBV7-9 to TRBJ2-7; D perhaps matches TRBD2 (5 bases). This CDR3 contains 15 residues. Germline V lookup: CDR1 SEHNR, CDR2 FQNEAQ (reference sequence). V lost 6 bases, J lost 1 base, and 16 bases lay in between. The CDR3 region is CASRSGLGDSYEQYF. DNA of the CDR3: TGTGCCAGCAGGTCCGGCCTGGGAGATTCCTACGAGCAGTACTTC.

V usage is TRBV2 and J usage is TRBJ1-4; no firm D call. The CDR3 spans 15 residues. Deletions cut 6 bases from V and 0 bases from J, with 11 bases between. Looked up from germline, CDR1 is SNHLY and CDR2 is FYNNEI. CDR3 amino acids: CASRKFDATNEKLFF. CDR3 nucleotide sequence: TGTGCCAGCAGGAAATTCGATGCAACTAATGAAAAACTGTTTTTT. The full variable domain, rest sourced from reference TRBV2 and TRBJ1-4, is EPEVTQTPSHQVTQMGQEVILRCVPISNHLYFYWYRQILGQKVEFLVSFYNNEISEKSEIFDDQFSVERPDGSNFTLKIRSTKLEDSAMYFCASRKFDATNEKLFFGSGTQLSVL.

The rearrangement links TRBV7-2 to TRBJ2-2; D possibly matches TRBD1 or TRBD2 (7 bases each). Trimming pared 5 bases from V and 4 bases from J, leaving 14 bases between. Germline V gene sequence: CDR1 SGHTA, CDR2 FQGNSA. The CDR3 contains 15 residues. The CDR3 DNA is TGTGCCAGCAGCATCACAGGGGAGGGCACCGGGGAGCTGTTTTTT. Translated, it gives CASSITGEGTGELFF.

The V gene is TRBV5-6, the J gene TRBJ2-7, with D maybe TRBD2 (5 bases). CDR3 length equals 16 residues. Trimming took 4 bases from V and 3 from J, leaving 20 bases between them. The germline V gene encodes CDR1 SGHDT and CDR2 YYEEEE. The CDR3 bases are TGTGCCAGCAGCCCGCTGGACGGGAATTTTCACTACGAGCAGTACTTC. The encoded protein is CASSPLDGNFHYEQYF.

The genes are TRBV13 and TRBJ1-1, with D possibly matching TRBD1 (5 bases). From germline, CDR1 is PRHDT and CDR2 FYEKMQ (reference sequence). Trimming stripped 2 bases from V and 1 base from J, with 8 bases between. The CDR3 contains 14 residues. CDR3 loop: CASSLQGGNTEAFF. CDR3 DNA: TGTGCCAGCAGCTTACAGGGAGGGAACACTGAAGCTTTCTTT.

V usage is TRBV19 and J usage is TRBJ2-3; TRBD1 matches at 10 bases. CDR1 and CDR2 (germline): LNHDA, SQIVND (reference sequence). This CDR3 is built from 18 residues. V was pared by 5 bases and J by 5 bases, with 16 bases of the junction left unmatched. The CDR3 spells CASSAVPQGQGKGDTQYF. The CDR3, as DNA: TGTGCCAGTAGTGCCGTACCCCAGGGACAGGGGAAGGGAGATACGCAGTATTTT.

This chain uses TRBV7-3 with TRBJ2-7; D may be TRBD1 (6 bases). The CDR3 sequence is 13 residues long. Trimming took off 2 bases at V and 5 bases at J, with 10 bases between the two ends. CDR1 is SGHTA and CDR2 is FQGTGA in the germline V gene. The CDR3 is CASSLGRGHEQYF. The CDR3 nucleotides read TGTGCCAGCAGCTTAGGCAGGGGCCACGAGCAGTACTTC.

The chain recombines TRBV4-3 with TRBJ1-1; no definite D call. This CDR3 contains 16 residues. V lost 1 base and J 1 base, leaving 13 bases between the germline ends. The germline V gene encodes CDR1 LGHNA and CDR2 YSLEER. Here the CDR3 reads CASSQGLGGQNTEAFF. CDR3 DNA: TGCGCCAGCAGCCAAGGGTTAGGCGGCCAGAACACTGAAGCTTTCTTT.

This chain uses TRBV20-1 with TRBJ2-2; D is unclear. V lost 5 bases and J 5 bases, leaving 6 bases between the germline ends. In germline, CDR1 is DFQATT, CDR2 SNEGSKA (reference sequence). This CDR3 spans 11 amino acids. CDR3 DNA sequence: TGCAGTGCTCACCATACCGGGGAGCTGTTTTTT. Protein product: CSAHHTGELFF.

The CDR3 DNA reads TGTGCCAGCAGCTTCGCGACTAGCGGCTACAATGAGCAGTTCTTC. This gives the protein CASSFATSGYNEQFF. The chain combines TRBV7-2 with TRBJ2-1; 9 bases match TRBD2. V gave up 3 bases and J gave up 3 bases; unmatched junction bases: 3. This CDR3 has 15 residues. Germline-derived CDR1 and CDR2 are SGHTA and FQGNSA.

The rearrangement links TRBV19 to TRBJ1-2; D is possibly TRBD1 (5 bases). Deletions cut 10 bases from V and 4 bases from J, with 10 bases between. Germline values: CDR1 LNHDA, CDR2 SQIVND (reference sequence). This CDR3 is 11 amino acids long. DNA of the CDR3: TGTGCCATACGGGGCGGCTATGGCTACACCTTC. Protein sequence: CAIRGGYGYTF.

This chain's CDR3 is CSVEISNTDTQYF. The DNA of the CDR3 is TGCAGCGTTGAAATTAGCAACACAGATACGCAGTATTTT. The V gene is TRBV29-1, the J gene TRBJ2-3; D gene ambiguous. CDR3 size: 13 residues. Trimming took 2 bases from V and 2 from J, leaving 8 bases between them. Germline CDR1 and CDR2: SQVTM and ANQGSEA.